The 14 T cell receptor beta chains listed next were all sequenced from one sample in a study of T cell responses to AZD1222 COVID-19 vaccine. Here immunoSEQ multiplex PCR was the method, and the copy in TCRdb shows in-frame clones only, minus some. The table has roughly 120,000 clones, around 81% seen once. The sample in question was peripheral blood, obtained on day 0 of AZD1222 vaccination. The receptor source for this set is an adult in good health.

This clone was seen more than once but under ten times. The chain carries TRBV7-8 and TRBJ1-1, with unresolved D. The V end was cut by 0 bases, the J end by 1 base, with 9 bases between. Germline CDR1 SGHVS, CDR2 FQNEAQ. CDR3 length: 15 amino acids. The CDR3 loop is CASSLAGMGNTEAFF. DNA of the CDR3: TGTGCCAGCAGCTTAGCGGGGATGGGGAACACTGAAGCTTTCTTT.

The chain couples TRBV4-3 to TRBJ2-7; 9 positions match TRBD1. The germline V gene has CDR1 LGHNA and CDR2 YSLEER. The CDR3 has 13 amino acids. After removal of 2 bases from V and 5 bases from J, the junction contained 1 base not matched to a gene. The CDR3 region is CASSQRTGDEQYF. For the CDR3, the DNA is TGCGCCAGCAGCCAACGGACAGGGGACGAGCAGTACTTC.

The chain joins TRBV9 to TRBJ1-2, with D possibly being TRBD1 (6 bases). In germline, CDR1 is SGDLS, CDR2 YYNGEE. The CDR3 has 16 amino acids. V lost 0 bases and J lost 6, with 18 bases in between. CDR3 loop: CASSVGGGDTENGYTF. The CDR3 coding sequence is TGTGCCAGCAGCGTAGGAGGGGGGGATACGGAGAATGGCTACACCTTC.

The rearrangement links TRBV28 to TRBJ2-7; 9 nucleotides agree with TRBD2. CDR3 length equals 17 residues. V lost 6 bases, J lost 0 bases, and 12 bases stayed unmatched. Germline assignment: CDR1 MDHEN and CDR2 SYDVKM. CDR3 residues: CASRPPQTSGDSYEQYF. The CDR3 region has the DNA TGTGCCAGCAGACCCCCCCAGACTAGCGGTGACTCCTACGAGCAGTACTTC.

This clone was observed a few times. The chain is built from TRBV19 and TRBJ1-1, with 7 bases matching TRBD1. Germline CDR1 reads LNHDA; CDR2 reads SQIVND (reference sequence). CDR3 length equals 14 residues. V shed 5 bases and J 0 bases; nucleotides not matched to a gene: 3. CDR3 protein: CASSLGQLNTEAFF. CDR3 in DNA: TGTGCCAGTAGTCTGGGACAGTTGAACACTGAAGCTTTCTTT.

V gene TRBV18 combines with J gene TRBJ2-2; D is undetermined. V was shortened by 5 bases and J by 6 bases, with 13 bases between the two germline ends. Germline V CDR1 and CDR2: KGHSH, LQKENI. The CDR3 is 14 residues long. The CDR3 sequence: CASSFTSRAGELFF. As DNA, the CDR3 is TGTGCCAGCTCATTCACAAGTCGGGCCGGGGAGCTGTTTTTT.

This clone came up once. The chain combines TRBV27 with TRBJ1-2, with 9 bases matching TRBD1. V gave up 6 bases and J gave up 4 bases; unmatched junction bases: 6. The CDR3 is 14 residues long. Germline V CDR1 and CDR2: MNHEY, SMNVEV (reference sequence). CDR3 protein: CASRAPTGGYGYTF. The CDR3 DNA sequence: TGTGCCAGCAGAGCCCCGACAGGGGGCTATGGCTACACCTTC.

CDR3 nucleotide sequence: TGCGCCAGCAGCCCGGAGGGGGCTAACTATGGCTACACCTTC. Residues: CASSPEGANYGYTF. The chain has TRBV5-1 and TRBJ1-2, with D possibly matching TRBD1 (6 bases). This CDR3 is 14 amino acids long. CDR1 is SGHRS, CDR2 YFSETQ, per germline. V gave up 4 bases and J gave up 0 bases, with 10 bases separating them.

This clone was seen just once. The V gene is TRBV19, the J gene TRBJ2-5; TRBD1 matches 9 bases. The junction had 7 bases not matched to a gene; V was cut back by 4 bases and J by 7 bases. The CDR3 is made up of 14 amino acids. The germline CDR1 and CDR2 sequences are LNHDA and SQIVND (reference sequence). In DNA form, the CDR3 reads TGTGCCAGTAGTAAGTCGGGACAGGGAACGACCCAGTACTTC. Protein sequence: CASSKSGQGTTQYF.

The rearrangement joins TRBV19 to TRBJ1-6; a weak D match, TRBD1 (5 bases). Germline V gives CDR1 LNHDA, CDR2 SQIVND (reference sequence). CDR3 length equals 14 residues. Trimming left V 3 bases short and J 6 bases short, with 9 bases between. The CDR3 reads CASSIQGANSPLHF. The CDR3 DNA is TGTGCCAGTAGTATCCAGGGCGCTAATTCACCCCTCCACTTT.

The chain carries TRBV28 and TRBJ1-5; perhaps TRBD1 as D (6 bases). This CDR3 is 12 amino acids long. V gave up 6 bases and J gave up 6 bases, with 9 bases separating them. Germline CDR1 is MDHEN and CDR2 is SYDVKM. As DNA, the CDR3 is TGTGCCAGCAGAATACAGGGTCAGCCCCAGCATTTT. It codes for CASRIQGQPQHF.

Note on this clone: One end of the junction varies from germline; a read error may be responsible. The chain is built from TRBV19 and TRBJ1-5, with unresolved D. The CDR3 is 11 residues long. Germline-derived CDR1 and CDR2 are LNHDA and SQIVND (reference sequence). The CDR3 is CASSSNQPQHF. CDR3 sequence (DNA): TGTGCCAGCAGTAGCAATCAGCCCCAGCATTTT.

The gene calls are TRBV6-5 and TRBJ1-2; 8 bases line up with TRBD1. CDR1 is MNHEY and CDR2 is SVGAGI in the germline V gene. CDR3 size: 15 residues. V shed 5 bases, J shed 8 bases, and the junction held 13 bases outside the gene matches. In DNA form, the CDR3 reads TGTGCCAGCAGTCCCCGACAGGGGAAACCGGAAGGCTACACCTTC. This encodes CASSPRQGKPEGYTF.

The genes are TRBV12-3 or TRBV12-4 and TRBJ1-6; no reliable D call. The V end lost 1 base, the J end lost 6 bases, and 4 bases lay between the germline ends. CDR3 length equals 13 residues. CDR3: CASSLVGNSPLHF. CDR3 in DNA: TGTGCCAGCAGTTTAGTCGGTAATTCACCCCTCCACTTT.